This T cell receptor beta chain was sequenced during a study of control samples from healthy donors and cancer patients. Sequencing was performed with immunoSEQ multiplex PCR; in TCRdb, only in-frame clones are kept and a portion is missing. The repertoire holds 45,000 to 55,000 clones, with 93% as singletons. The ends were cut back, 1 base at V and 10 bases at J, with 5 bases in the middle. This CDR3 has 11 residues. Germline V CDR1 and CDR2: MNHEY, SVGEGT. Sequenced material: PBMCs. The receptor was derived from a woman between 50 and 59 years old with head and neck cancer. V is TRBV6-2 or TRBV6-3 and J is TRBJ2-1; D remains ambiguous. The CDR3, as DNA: TGTGCCAGCAGTTACTTCGGGGAGCAGTTCTTC. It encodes CASSYFGEQFF.